These 30 T cell receptor beta chains were sequenced from one sample in a study of T cells in Graves' hyperthyroidism and ophthalmopathy. There were TCR beta CDR3 regions amplified from RNA transcripts. Carried out on the TCR CDR3, a first-round RT-PCR used the HTBI primer set. One entry per CDR3 protein, called by TCRdb with MiXCR from the multiplex PCR reads. Seen here are hundreds of thousands of distinct CDR3 sequences, over 35% observed once, and the top ten hold 7.5% to 9.5%. Sequencing was carried out using blood. These receptors were taken from a man between 18 and 35 years old with Graves' hyperthyroidism.

This clonotype was found many times. This chain joins TRBV20-1 and TRBJ1-6; D is unresolved. This CDR3 spans 14 amino acids. The germline CDR1 and CDR2 sequences are DFQATT and SNEGSKA (reference sequence). Trimming took off 0 bases at V and 10 bases at J, with 13 bases between the two ends. The CDR3 region has the DNA TGCAGTGCTAGAGATACTCACGTGGGATCACCCCTCCACTTT. Protein sequence: CSARDTHVGSPLHF.

This clonotype occurred a few times. The gene calls are TRBV7-9 and TRBJ2-6; possibly TRBD1 or TRBD2 for D (5 bases each). Germline V gene sequence: CDR1 SEHNR, CDR2 FQNEAQ (reference sequence). Trimming removed 5 bases at V and 1 base at J, with 12 bases between. This CDR3 region has 16 residues. In nucleotides, the CDR3 is TGTGCCAGCAGCCAAGATTGGGGGTCTGGGGCCAACGTCCTGACTTTC. This sequence encodes CASSQDWGSGANVLTF.

This clonotype has just a few counts. Possible read error: a much larger clone is one base away. This chain joins TRBV2 and TRBJ1-1; 9 nucleotides align to TRBD1. The CDR3 is made up of 14 amino acids. Per germline, CDR1 SNHLY and CDR2 FYNNEI. In DNA form, the CDR3 reads TGTGCCAGCAGGGAAGACAGGGGGTACACTGAAGCTTTCTTT. Encoded protein: CASREDRGYTEAFF.

This clonotype was counted only a few times. This chain links TRBV7-2 with TRBJ2-7; TRBD1 agrees at 8 bases. The V gene end was trimmed by 5 bases and the J gene end by 6 bases; junction bases not matched to a gene: 15. The CDR3 length is 16 residues. CDR1 is SGHTA, CDR2 FQGNSA, per germline. The CDR3 region is CASSPNPGQASGEQYF. In DNA form, the CDR3 reads TGTGCCAGCAGCCCAAACCCGGGACAGGCCTCTGGCGAGCAGTACTTC.

For this clonotype: The junction shows a germline mismatch at one end, possibly a read error. This chain uses TRBV7-9 with TRBJ2-7; D is perhaps TRBD2 (6 bases). The CDR3 totals 15 residues. Germline assignment: CDR1 SEHNR and CDR2 FQNEAQ (reference sequence). Written as DNA, the CDR3 is TGTGCCAGCAGCGTAGACGGGAGTGCGTCCTACAAGCAGTACTTC. It codes for CASSVDGSASYKQYF.

Turning to this clonotype: An end of the junction differs from the germline gene, which may be a read error. J is TRBJ2-6 and V is TRBV7-9, with 7 bases aligning to TRBD1. CDR1 SEHNR and CDR2 FQNEAQ come from the germline V gene (reference sequence). The CDR3 runs to 16 residues. CDR3 in DNA: TGTGCCAGCAGCATACTAAGGGGGCGTGGGGCCAACGTCCAGACTTTC. Translation gives CASSILRGRGANVQTF. Supplemented by reference TRBV7-9 and TRBJ2-6, the full variable domain reads DTGVSQNPRHKITKRGQNVTFRCDPISEHNRLYWYRQTLGQGPEFLTYFQNEAQLEKSRLLSDRFSAERPKGSFSTLEIQRTEQGDSAMYLCASSILRGRGANVQTFGAGSRLTVL.

V usage is TRBV20-1 and J usage is TRBJ2-7; the match to TRBD2 covers 7 bases. With V trimmed by 6 bases and J by 7 bases, 15 bases remained unmatched. This CDR3 spans 14 amino acids. CDR1 DFQATT and CDR2 SNEGSKA come from the germline V gene (reference sequence). For the CDR3, the DNA is TGCAGTGCCTCCGGTTGGGAGGGGCGCGAAGAGCAGTACTTC. Translated: CSASGWEGREEQYF.

This clonotype was recorded a few times. The rearrangement links TRBV9 to TRBJ2-2, with TRBD2 matching over 15 bases. The CDR3 sequence is 16 residues long. The germline V gene encodes CDR1 SGDLS and CDR2 YYNGEE. V lost 3 bases, J lost 7 bases, and 4 bases stayed unmatched. This CDR3 reads CASSGTSGREDGELFF. CDR3 nucleotides: TGTGCCAGCAGCGGGACTAGCGGGAGGGAGGACGGGGAGCTGTTTTTT. The variable domain in full, with the rest retrieved from reference TRBV9 and TRBJ2-2, is DSGVTQTPKHLITATGQRVTLRCSPRSGDLSVYWYQQSLDQGLQFLIQYYNGEERAKGNILERFSAQQFPDLHSELNLSSLELGDSALYFCASSGTSGREDGELFFGEGSRLTVL.

In this sample, this clonotype turned up a few times. The chain couples TRBV20-1 to TRBJ1-1, with TRBD1 matching 7 bases. Germline trimming cut 4 bases from V and 7 bases from J; bases unmatched to any gene: 12. The CDR3 spans 14 residues. Per the germline V gene, CDR1 is DFQATT and CDR2 is SNEGSKA (reference sequence). DNA for the CDR3: TGCAGTGCTATCCGGTCCGAGGGGGCTGTTGAAGCTTTCTTT. Translated: CSAIRSEGAVEAFF.

The chain uses TRBV2 and TRBJ2-5; 10 positions agree with TRBD2. The CDR3 is 16 residues long. The V gene end was trimmed by 5 bases and the J gene end by 1 base; junction bases not matched to a gene: 7. CDR1 SNHLY and CDR2 FYNNEI come from the germline V gene. The CDR3 protein is CASSSTSGAVQETQYF. The CDR3 DNA follows: TGTGCCAGCAGTTCCACTAGCGGGGCCGTCCAAGAGACCCAGTACTTC. Drawing the rest from reference TRBV2 and TRBJ2-5, the complete variable domain is EPEVTQTPSHQVTQMGQEVILRCVPISNHLYFYWYRQILGQKVEFLVSFYNNEISEKSEIFDDQFSVERPDGSNFTLKIRSTKLEDSAMYFCASSSTSGAVQETQYFGPGTRLLVL.

The V call is TRBV7-9, the J call TRBJ2-7; D gene uncertain. The V gene lost 4 bases and the J gene lost 5 bases, with 18 bases spanning the gap. The CDR3 has 15 amino acids. The V gene's germline CDR1 is SEHNR and CDR2 FQNEAQ (reference sequence). The CDR3 protein is CASSSENMGKHEQYF. The CDR3 DNA follows: TGTGCCAGCAGCTCGGAAAATATGGGGAAACACGAGCAGTACTTC.

A word on this clonotype: A read error is likely, as this CDR3 ends without the conserved phenylalanine or tryptophan. The V call is TRBV2, the J call TRBJ1-1, with D uncertain. Per the germline V gene, CDR1 is SNHLY and CDR2 is FYNNEI. The CDR3 is 15 residues long. The ends were cut back, 0 bases at V and 0 bases at J, with 8 bases in the middle. CDR3 DNA: TGTGCCAGCAGTGAAGCGTCAGGCATGAACACTGAAGCTTTCTCT. Its protein is CASSEASGMNTEAFS.

This clonotype was recorded many times. The chain recombines TRBV6-6 with TRBJ2-5, with TRBD1 identical over 8 bases. Per germline, CDR1 MNHNY and CDR2 SVGAGI (reference sequence). CDR3 length equals 14 residues. J gave up 4 bases and V 8 bases, and 9 bases lay outside the gene matches. CDR3: CASWATGVRETQYF. CDR3 nucleotide sequence: TGTGCCAGCTGGGCGACAGGGGTTCGAGAGACCCAGTACTTC.

Of note for this clonotype: One end of the junction is discordant with germline, which a read error may explain. The chain uses TRBV7-6 and TRBJ2-7; tentative D call: TRBD2 (6 bases). Germline CDR1 reads SGHVS; CDR2 reads FNYEAQ. CDR3 length: 14 residues. CDR3 sequence: CANSLSGGDYEQYF. DNA for the CDR3: TGTGCCAACAGCTTATCCGGGGGAGACTACGAGCAGTACTTC.

For this clonotype: Given a much more abundant clone one base away, this may be a read error. Without the conserved terminal phenylalanine or tryptophan, this CDR3 likely stems from a read error. It is unclear where the CDR3 begins or ends on the DNA, so no DNA is shown, and the CDR3 is as TCRdb lists it. The chain couples TRBV9 to TRBJ1-5; the table's D call of TRBD1 was not tested on the DNA. The CDR3 totals 13 residues, both ends included. Germline V lookup: CDR1 SGDLS, CDR2 YYNGEE. The CDR3 reads CASSFGPGRPQHL.

In its sample, this clonotype was seen many times. The genes are TRBV7-9 and TRBJ2-7; D is unresolved. Germline V CDR1 and CDR2: SEHNR, FQNEAQ (reference sequence). The CDR3 runs 11 residues. V gave up 8 bases and J gave up 5 bases, with 10 bases separating them. CDR3 coding DNA: TGTGCCAGCGGCCCTAACCACGAGCAGTACTTC. This codes for CASGPNHEQYF.

This clonotype turned up a few times. The CDR3 sequence: CASSQDHGSPLHF. The CDR3 DNA reads TGTGCCAGCAGCCAGGACCATGGGTCACCCCTCCACTTT. The chain carries TRBV4-2 and TRBJ1-6; D remains unclear. Trimming left V 3 bases short and J 10 bases short, with 10 bases between. The CDR3 extends over 13 amino acids. Germline assignment: CDR1 LGHNA and CDR2 YNFKEQ.

A remark on this clonotype: This clone may be a read error of a much larger clone one base away. This chain uses TRBV2 with TRBJ1-2, with D maybe TRBD1 (6 bases). Germline V lookup: CDR1 SNHLY, CDR2 FYNNEI. The CDR3 spans 14 residues. Trimming took 4 bases from V and 7 from J, leaving 16 bases between them. This CDR3 reads CASSATGSGLGYTF. In nucleotides, the CDR3 is TGTGCCAGCAGTGCTACAGGGAGCGGGCTTGGCTACACCTTC.

This clonotype was seen ten or more times. The chain uses TRBV7-8 and TRBJ1-5, with 10 bases matching TRBD1. Germline lookup yields CDR1 SGHVS and CDR2 FQNEAQ. The V gene end was trimmed by 5 bases and the J gene end by 6 bases; junction bases not matched to a gene: 1. This CDR3 comprises 13 residues. CDR3 region: CASSRDRGQPQHF. CDR3 nucleotide sequence: TGTGCCAGCAGCCGGGACAGGGGTCAGCCCCAGCATTTT.

This sequence joins TRBV7-2 and TRBJ2-2, with TRBD2 as a possible D gene (6 bases). This CDR3 region has 16 residues. Germline V gene data show CDR1 as SGHTA and CDR2 as FQGNSA. V shed 4 bases and J shed 5 bases, with 17 bases lying between them. The CDR3 DNA is TGTGCCAGCAGCTCTCTCGGGGGTGGGCATACCGGGGAGCTGTTTTTT. This encodes CASSSLGGGHTGELFF.

This clonotype showed up just a few times. One base away lies a much larger clone, so this may be a sequencing read error. This sequence joins TRBV2 and TRBJ1-3; 7 positions agree with TRBD1. The CDR3 is 15 amino acids. Germline CDR1 and CDR2: SNHLY and FYNNEI. In nucleotides, the CDR3 is TGTGTCAGCAGTGAAGCAAGGGGACAGGGAAACACCATATATTTT. Protein sequence: CVSSEARGQGNTIYF.

This clonotype was picked up many times. The chain combines TRBV7-2 with TRBJ2-7; D ambiguous. The V end was cut by 1 base, the J end by 7 bases, with 5 bases between. Per the germline V gene, CDR1 is SGHTA and CDR2 is FQGNSA. The CDR3 loop spans 11 amino acids. CDR3 nucleotide sequence: TGTGCCAGCAGCTTAGGGCTTGAGCAGTACTTC. Its translation is CASSLGLEQYF. The full variable domain, in which reference TRBV7-2 and TRBJ2-7 provide the parts outside the CDR3, is GAGVSQSPSNKVTEKGKDVELRCDPISGHTALYWYRQSLGQGLEFLIYFQGNSAPDKSGLPSDRFSAERTGGSVSTLTIQRTQQEDSAVYLCASSLGLEQYFGPGTRLTVT.

This clonotype was observed a handful of times. The chain carries TRBV5-1 and TRBJ2-6; possibly TRBD2 for D (5 bases). The CDR3 runs to 14 residues. The V gene's germline CDR1 is SGHRS and CDR2 YFSETQ. The germline V and J ends were trimmed by 0 bases and 8 bases, with 9 bases remaining between them. DNA of the CDR3: TGCGCCAGCAGCTTGGCCCCGGGAACCAACGTCCTGACTTTC. The encoded protein is CASSLAPGTNVLTF.

This clonotype was seen at least ten times. This chain uses TRBV5-8 with TRBJ1-4; D call uncertain. Per the germline V gene, CDR1 is SGHTS and CDR2 is YDEGEE. The CDR3 consists of 13 residues. V was shortened by 4 bases and J by 0 bases, with 4 bases between the two germline ends. The chain's CDR3 is CASSAATNEKLFF. CDR3 bases: TGTGCCAGCAGCGCTGCAACTAATGAAAAACTGTTTTTT.

This clonotype showed up many times. The rearrangement uses TRBV19 and TRBJ1-1; weak D call: TRBD1 (5 bases). Deletions cut 10 bases from V and 2 bases from J, with 11 bases between. Germline V gene lookup returns CDR1 LNHDA and CDR2 SQIVND (reference sequence). The CDR3 consists of 12 residues. The CDR3 bases are TGTGCCACAGGACAACTTAACACTGAAGCTTTCTTT. Its translation is CATGQLNTEAFF.

As for this clonotype: One end of the junction is discordant with germline, which a read error may explain. The rearrangement uses TRBV12-3 or TRBV12-4 and TRBJ2-5, with 7 bases identical to TRBD2. The CDR3 has 14 residues. The CDR3 loop reads CASSLEGGQETRYF. In nucleotides, the CDR3 is TGTGCCAGCAGCTTAGAGGGAGGGCAAGAGACCCGGTACTTC.

The rearrangement joins TRBV7-8 to TRBJ2-2; the D gene is possibly TRBD2 (6 bases). Germline V gene data show CDR1 as SGHVS and CDR2 as FQNEAQ. V was trimmed by 1 base and J by 6 bases, leaving 9 bases between them. CDR3 length: 14 residues. DNA for the CDR3: TGTGCCAGCAGCTTAGATCCGGGGGCCGGGGAGCTGTTTTTT. This translates into CASSLDPGAGELFF.

The chain joins TRBV4-2 to TRBJ2-1; D gene uncertain. The CDR3 is 13 amino acids. Trimming cost V 4 bases and J 10 bases, with 14 bases left between them. CDR1 is LGHNA, CDR2 YNFKEQ, per germline. CDR3 protein: CASSLESSEEQFF. Written as DNA, the CDR3 is TGTGCCAGCAGCCTCGAGTCCAGCGAAGAGCAGTTCTTC.

The rearrangement links TRBV9 to TRBJ1-4; 8 bases line up with TRBD1. V gave up 0 bases and J gave up 7 bases; unmatched junction bases: 8. Germline lookup yields CDR1 SGDLS and CDR2 YYNGEE. The CDR3 has 16 amino acids. CDR3 nucleotides: TGTGCCAGCAGCGTAGAGGCAGGGGGCTCCTTTGAAAAACTGTTTTTT. It yields the protein CASSVEAGGSFEKLFF.

This rearrangement joins TRBV20-1 to TRBJ1-2; D unclear. CDR1 DFQATT and CDR2 SNEGSKA come from the germline V gene (reference sequence). V lost 3 bases and J 6 bases, leaving 14 bases between the germline ends. The CDR3 totals 13 residues. CDR3 sequence: CSASWSRMDGYTF. In DNA form, the CDR3 reads TGCAGTGCTAGTTGGTCCCGGATGGATGGCTACACCTTC.